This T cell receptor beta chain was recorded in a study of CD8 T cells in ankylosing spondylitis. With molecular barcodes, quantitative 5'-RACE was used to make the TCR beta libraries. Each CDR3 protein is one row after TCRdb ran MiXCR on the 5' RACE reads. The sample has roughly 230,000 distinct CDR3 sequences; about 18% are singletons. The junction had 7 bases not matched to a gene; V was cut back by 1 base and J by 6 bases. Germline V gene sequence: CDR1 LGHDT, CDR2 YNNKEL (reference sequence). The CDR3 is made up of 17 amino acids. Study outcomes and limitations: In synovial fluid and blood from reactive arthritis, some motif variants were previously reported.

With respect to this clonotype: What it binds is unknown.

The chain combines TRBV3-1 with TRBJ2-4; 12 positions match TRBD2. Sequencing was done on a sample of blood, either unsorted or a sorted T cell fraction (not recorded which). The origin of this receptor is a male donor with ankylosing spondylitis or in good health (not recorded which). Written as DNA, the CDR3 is TGTGCCAGCAGCCAAGCTTGGACTAGCGGGACCCTAAACATTCAGTACTTC. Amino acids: CASSQAWTSGTLNIQYF.